Shown below are 13 T cell receptor beta chains from a single sample sequenced in a study of cytomegalovirus exposure and HLA in healthy donors. Libraries were prepared by immunoSEQ multiplex PCR; TCRdb keeps only in-frame clonotypes and omits some of them. The sample lists roughly 98,000 clones; 87% were seen once. Material: PBMCs. The receptors stem from a man aged 18 to 35 in good health and CMV-seropositive.

V and J are TRBV7-2 and TRBJ2-2; 11 positions match TRBD1. J gave up 7 bases and V 8 bases, and 18 bases lay outside the gene matches. CDR3 length equals 18 residues. Germline lookup yields CDR1 SGHTA and CDR2 FQGNSA. In nucleotides, the CDR3 is TGTGCCAGCGATCAAATGGGACAGGGGGGTTTGTGGTTCGGGGAGCTGTTTTTT. Its translation: CASDQMGQGGLWFGELFF.

V is TRBV9 and J is TRBJ2-1; D remains unclear. The CDR3 has 15 amino acids. Trimming removed 6 bases at V and 0 bases at J, with 13 bases between. In germline, CDR1 is SGDLS, CDR2 YYNGEE. This chain's CDR3 is CASNPTESSYNEQFF. In nucleotides, the CDR3 is TGTGCCAGCAACCCGACGGAGAGCTCCTACAATGAGCAGTTCTTC. Full variable domain (outside the CDR3, taken from reference TRBV9 and TRBJ2-1): DSGVTQTPKHLITATGQRVTLRCSPRSGDLSVYWYQQSLDQGLQFLIQYYNGEERAKGNILERFSAQQFPDLHSELNLSSLELGDSALYFCASNPTESSYNEQFFGPGTRLTVL.

The J gene is TRBJ2-1, the V gene TRBV27, with 9 bases aligning to TRBD2. In germline, CDR1 is MNHEY, CDR2 SMNVEV (reference sequence). The CDR3 is made up of 17 amino acids. The junction had 13 bases not matched to a gene; V was cut back by 2 bases and J by 8 bases. CDR3 amino acids: CASSLIGGRALGDEQFF. The CDR3 coding sequence is TGTGCCAGCAGTTTAATTGGCGGGAGGGCCTTAGGAGATGAGCAGTTCTTC.

The rearrangement joins TRBV7-9 to TRBJ1-4; 7 bases map to TRBD1. Per the germline V gene, CDR1 is SEHNR and CDR2 is FQNEAQ (reference sequence). This CDR3 is built from 15 residues. V gave up 3 bases and J gave up 5 bases; unmatched junction bases: 6. DNA for the CDR3: TGTGCCAGCAGCTTCAACAGGGGCGCGAATGAAAAACTGTTTTTT. The encoded protein is CASSFNRGANEKLFF.

This clone has only one observation. The chain uses TRBV9 and TRBJ2-1; 15 nucleotides match TRBD2. This CDR3 has 19 residues. Germline CDR1 SGDLS, CDR2 YYNGEE. J gave up 6 bases and V 1 base, and 11 bases lay outside the gene matches. CDR3 in amino acids: CASSVFGTSGGTASNEQFF. The CDR3 nucleotides read TGTGCCAGCAGCGTATTCGGGACTAGCGGGGGGACCGCCAGCAATGAGCAGTTCTTC.

This clone was recorded only once. The chain links TRBV5-1 to TRBJ2-2; a weak D match, TRBD2 (5 bases). The CDR3 spans 16 residues. V lost 2 bases, J lost 3 bases, and 14 bases lay in between. CDR1 SGHRS and CDR2 YFSETQ come from the germline V gene. The chain's CDR3 is CASSLPGSADTGELFF. The CDR3 coding sequence is TGCGCCAGCAGCTTACCGGGGTCGGCCGACACCGGGGAGCTGTTTTTT.

As DNA, the CDR3 is TGCGCCAGCAGCCAAGATGTCAGGGGGCCGGGGGGAAACACCATATATTTT. Its protein product is CASSQDVRGPGGNTIYF. The chain carries TRBV4-3 and TRBJ1-3, with 8 positions matching TRBD1. Germline CDR1 and CDR2: LGHNA and YSLEER. The CDR3 is 17 residues long. V was clipped by 0 bases and J by 4 bases; unmatched bases: 8.

V and J are TRBV7-2 and TRBJ1-6, with 8 positions matching TRBD1. Trimming cost V 2 bases and J 8 bases; bases outside gene matches: 5. Germline V gene data show CDR1 as SGHTA and CDR2 as FQGNSA. The CDR3 sequence is 15 residues long. In DNA, the CDR3 is TGTGCCAGCAGCTTAAACAGGGGGAGTGATTCACCCCTCCACTTT. Amino acid sequence: CASSLNRGSDSPLHF.

The chain links TRBV5-4 to TRBJ1-1, with D tentatively TRBD1 (5 bases). The germline gives CDR1 SGHNT, CDR2 YYREEE (reference sequence). The CDR3 length is 14 residues. The germline V and J ends were trimmed by 4 bases and 2 bases, with 12 bases remaining between them. The CDR3 nucleotides are TGTGCCAGCAGCGGCCGGGGACTTAACACTGAAGCTTTCTTT. Protein sequence: CASSGRGLNTEAFF.

This clone has a single count. The J gene is TRBJ1-1, the V gene TRBV5-1; 9 bases are a match to TRBD1. V lost 0 bases to trimming and J lost 7 bases; unmatched junction nucleotides: 1. Germline V gene lookup returns CDR1 SGHRS and CDR2 YFSETQ. The CDR3 extends over 13 amino acids. The CDR3 loop is CASSLEGQGEAFF. CDR3 nucleotides: TGCGCCAGCAGCTTGGAGGGACAGGGTGAAGCTTTCTTT.

The chain employs TRBV18 and TRBJ2-1; 9 bases map to TRBD1. Germline-derived CDR1 and CDR2 are KGHSH and LQKENI. The CDR3 has 14 residues. J was trimmed by 4 bases and V by 3 bases; bases with no gene match: 1. CDR3 protein: CASSPGQGYNEQFF. Written as DNA, the CDR3 is TGTGCCAGCTCACCGGGACAGGGATACAATGAGCAGTTCTTC. The full variable domain, with the rest looked up from reference TRBV18 and TRBJ2-1, is NAGVMQNPRHLVRRRGQEARLRCSPMKGHSHVYWYRQLPEEGLKFMVYLQKENIIDESGMPKERFSAEFPKEGPSILRIQQVVRGDSAAYFCASSPGQGYNEQFFGPGTRLTVL.

The V and J genes are TRBV4-1 and TRBJ2-1; D gene ambiguous. CDR3 length equals 13 residues. V lost 5 bases to trimming and J lost 2 bases, with 7 bases between them. The germline V gene has CDR1 MGHRA and CDR2 YSYEKL. This CDR3 reads CASSVLPYNEQFF. CDR3 nucleotides: TGCGCCAGCAGCGTACTACCCTACAATGAGCAGTTCTTC.

The chain carries TRBV5-6 and TRBJ2-2, with D tentatively TRBD2 (5 bases). In germline, CDR1 is SGHDT, CDR2 YYEEEE. The CDR3 totals 13 residues. The V end lost 4 bases, the J end lost 3 bases, and 7 bases lay between the germline ends. The chain's CDR3 is CASSTGYTGELFF. CDR3 nucleotides: TGTGCCAGCAGCACGGGGTACACCGGGGAGCTGTTTTTT.